This TCR beta chain is drawn from a study of T cell repertoires in cytomegalovirus infection. Study-level information: Both a matching HLA type and CMV infection were indicated by public TCR beta signatures.

Study-level points and caveats: Identification of carriers of CMV plus the relevant HLA was performed using cumulative public TCR beta family frequency. CMV-specific TCR beta clonotypes restricted by HLA-C dominated the ex vivo response.

The CDR3 totals 16 residues. Germline V gene sequence: CDR1 SGHTA, CDR2 FQGNSA. Trimming removed 3 bases from V and 7 bases from J; junction bases left unmatched: 7. A single record per CDR3 protein comes from TCRdb applying MiXCR to the reads. The table records about 130,000 distinct CDR3 sequences, approximately 24% of them present only once. For this clonotype: Its antigen remains unknown.

Material: PBMCs, sequenced either directly or after in vitro stimulation (not recorded which). This TCR derives from a human donor in good health (CMV status not recorded). Some clones in this sample may be carry-over from other donors' samples. The chain uses TRBV7-2 and TRBJ2-1; 12 nucleotides agree with TRBD2. CDR3 sequence: CASSFGLAGGTNEQFF. In DNA form, the CDR3 reads TGTGCCAGCAGCTTCGGCCTAGCGGGAGGGACAAATGAGCAGTTCTTC.